This is a list of T cell receptor beta chains from one sample in a study of T-cell memory formation after mild COVID-19. TCRdb re-derived calls from the 5' RACE reads in MiXCR, one entry per CDR3 protein. The data show 350,000 to 550,000 distinct CDR3 sequences, roughly 18% seen once. Source material: PBMCs or a T cell subset sorted from them (not recorded which). These receptors all come from a man aged 18-30 years who had mild COVID-19 (a few samples of this study predate the infection). Cell type and time point are not known. Each CDR3 is given with its conserved first and last residue. The D gene is left open where the match is weak. Not all rows give a size; the values are once, few, many and, for expanded clones, a class.

J gene: TRBJ2-7; D gene: TRBD2; V gene: TRBV6-1; clone size: few; CDR3 protein: CASRGDPREQYF
J gene: TRBJ2-3; D gene: NA; V gene: TRBV29-1; clone size: few; CDR3 protein: CSVEGKDEFSTDTQYF
J gene: TRBJ2-1; D gene: NA; V gene: TRBV6-4; clone size: NA; CDR3 protein: CASSDGAGRGDEQFF
J gene: TRBJ2-5; D gene: NA; V gene: TRBV7-9; clone size: NA; CDR3 protein: CASSLGFWLVTAEKETQYF
J gene: TRBJ1-6; D gene: NA; V gene: TRBV27; clone size: few; CDR3 protein: CASGSGTLISPLHF
J gene: TRBJ2-5; D gene: NA; V gene: TRBV5-5; clone size: once; CDR3 protein: CASSSGMRGGETQYF
J gene: TRBJ2-3; D gene: NA; V gene: TRBV2; clone size: once; CDR3 protein: CASSEAGVRVDTQYF
J gene: TRBJ2-5; D gene: TRBD2; V gene: TRBV4-2; clone size: few; CDR3 protein: CASGPGLAGGPGFLETQYF
J gene: TRBJ1-1; D gene: NA; V gene: TRBV4-2; clone size: few; CDR3 protein: CASSVRQTVNTEAFF
J gene: TRBJ2-1; D gene: NA; V gene: TRBV4-2; clone size: few; CDR3 protein: CASSQDGAPGEQFF
J gene: TRBJ1-2; D gene: NA; V gene: TRBV12-3/TRBV12-4; clone size: once; CDR3 protein: CASGLGPAGLGYTF
J gene: TRBJ1-2; D gene: NA; V gene: TRBV15; clone size: NA; CDR3 protein: CATSRDRAGYGYTF
J gene: TRBJ2-3; D gene: NA; V gene: TRBV7-9; clone size: few; CDR3 protein: CASSLALMLASNPDTQYF
J gene: TRBJ1-1; D gene: NA; V gene: TRBV25-1; clone size: NA; CDR3 protein: CASSGGGFMNTEAFF
J gene: TRBJ2-7; D gene: NA; V gene: TRBV7-8; clone size: few; CDR3 protein: CASSTDWQSYEQYF
J gene: TRBJ2-5; D gene: NA; V gene: TRBV6-2/TRBV6-3; clone size: many; CDR3 protein: CASSYVVGGYQETQYF
J gene: TRBJ2-3; D gene: NA; V gene: TRBV7-9; clone size: NA; CDR3 protein: CASSLEGDSTDTQYF
J gene: TRBJ1-1; D gene: NA; V gene: TRBV6-2/TRBV6-3; clone size: NA; CDR3 protein: CASSAFIGAFF
J gene: TRBJ1-5; D gene: TRBD1; V gene: TRBV19; clone size: few; CDR3 protein: CASMADREGQPQHF
J gene: TRBJ2-2; D gene: TRBD2; V gene: TRBV29-1; clone size: NA; CDR3 protein: CSVAGGPIAGELFF
J gene: TRBJ2-1; D gene: TRBD2; V gene: TRBV5-5; clone size: NA; CDR3 protein: CASSSLTSGGGNEQFF
J gene: TRBJ1-2; D gene: NA; V gene: TRBV7-8; clone size: NA; CDR3 protein: CASSLSEGNYYGYTF
J gene: TRBJ1-4; D gene: NA; V gene: TRBV7-3; clone size: few; CDR3 protein: CASSLTTDSEANEKLFF
J gene: TRBJ2-7; D gene: NA; V gene: TRBV2; clone size: NA; CDR3 protein: CASSEAPSYEQYF
J gene: TRBJ1-1; D gene: NA; V gene: TRBV12-3/TRBV12-4; clone size: few; CDR3 protein: CASTSPWVAFF
J gene: TRBJ2-3; D gene: TRBD1; V gene: TRBV7-9; clone size: few; CDR3 protein: CASSLDRGYPSSQYF
J gene: TRBJ2-2; D gene: NA; V gene: TRBV9; clone size: NA; CDR3 protein: CASSVVGPGRGSGELFF
J gene: TRBJ2-5; D gene: TRBD1; V gene: TRBV29-1; clone size: few; CDR3 protein: CSVGPTGGTVAQYF